The TCR beta chain under discussion was sequenced for a study of CD8 T cells in ankylosing spondylitis. This clonotype was found a few times. TCRdb itself ran the 5' RACE reads through MiXCR, one entry per CDR3 protein. The repertoire holds about 130,000 distinct CDR3 sequences, roughly 13% seen once, with 2.5% to 3.5% in the top ten. CDR3 length equals 14 residues. The germline V gene has CDR1 WNHNN and CDR2 SYGVQD (reference sequence). The germline V and J ends were trimmed by 2 bases and 3 bases, with 10 bases remaining between them. The source is a female donor with ankylosing spondylitis or in good health (not recorded which). This chain links TRBV10-1 with TRBJ2-5, with a weak D call TRBD1 (5 bases). Material for sequencing was blood, either unsorted or a sorted T cell fraction (not recorded which). CDR3 loop: CASSEPDSEETQYF. DNA of the CDR3: TGCGCCAGCAGTGAGCCAGACAGCGAAGAGACCCAGTACTTC.